The 30 T cell receptor beta chains given below trace back to one sample, sequenced in a study of control samples from healthy donors and cancer patients. Some clones are missing from TCRdb's copy, which holds only in-frame ones; the method was immunoSEQ multiplex PCR. This sample has 95,000 to 120,000 clones, with around four fifths found just once. The sequencing input was blood. The origin of the receptors is a young man in good health.

The V call is TRBV4-1, the J call TRBJ1-6; no definite D call. The CDR3 is 17 amino acids. The ends were cut back, 0 bases at V and 0 bases at J, with 9 bases in the middle. Germline V gene data show CDR1 as MGHRA and CDR2 as YSYEKL. CDR3 sequence reads: CASSQDKGSSYNSPLHF. The CDR3 nucleotides read TGCGCCAGCAGCCAAGATAAGGGAAGCTCCTATAATTCACCCCTCCACTTT.

This chain joins TRBV6-5 and TRBJ1-2; TRBD1 is a possible D gene (5 bases). The V end was cut by 6 bases, the J end by 5 bases, with 16 bases between. Germline loops: CDR1 MNHEY, CDR2 SVGAGI. The CDR3 is 14 residues long. The CDR3, as DNA: TGTGCCAGCAGCCCGGGGAGGGGTGGGTATGGCTACACCTTC. Amino acids: CASSPGRGGYGYTF.

The chain joins TRBV28 to TRBJ2-1; TRBD1 agrees at 10 bases. V lost 2 bases, J lost 9 bases, and 4 bases stayed unmatched. The CDR3 has 14 residues. Per germline, CDR1 MDHEN and CDR2 SYDVKM. The CDR3 spells CASSLGQGVSEQFF. The CDR3, as DNA: TGTGCCAGCAGTTTAGGACAGGGGGTGAGTGAGCAGTTCTTC.

V gene TRBV28 combines with J gene TRBJ1-3; the D is unclear. CDR3 length: 12 amino acids. With 1 base removed from V and 4 bases from J, the gap between germline ends came to 2 bases. CDR1 is MDHEN, CDR2 SYDVKM, per germline. In DNA form, the CDR3 reads TGTGCCAGCAGTTTATTCGGAAACACCATATATTTT. This gives the protein CASSLFGNTIYF.

This clone was observed a few times. The chain links TRBV5-1 to TRBJ1-1; perhaps TRBD1 as D (6 bases). V was cut by 5 bases and J by 5 bases, with 22 bases left in between. Germline V gene data show CDR1 as SGHRS and CDR2 as YFSETQ. CDR3 length equals 16 residues. CDR3 in amino acids: CASSRAVGGGLTEAFF. For the CDR3, the DNA is TGCGCCAGCAGTAGGGCGGTGGGGGGCGGCCTTACTGAAGCTTTCTTT. Variable domain in full (rest from reference TRBV5-1 and TRBJ1-1): KAGVTQTPRYLIKTRGQQVTLSCSPISGHRSVSWYQQTPGQGLQFLFEYFSETQRNKGNFPGRFSGRQFSNSRSEMNVSTLELGDSALYLCASSRAVGGGLTEAFFGQGTRLTVV.

This clone appeared a few times. The chain combines TRBV5-1 with TRBJ1-1, with TRBD1 matching over 7 bases. This CDR3 is 15 amino acids long. From germline, CDR1 is SGHRS and CDR2 YFSETQ. V lost 0 bases to trimming and J lost 11 bases; unmatched junction nucleotides: 13. CDR3 coding DNA: TGCGCCAGCAGCTTGGATTTAGGGGGCCCCGGTGGGGCTTTCTTT. Its translation is CASSLDLGGPGGAFF.

The V call is TRBV7-2, the J call TRBJ2-5; no clear D gene. The CDR3 covers 14 residues. V shed 2 bases and J shed 2 bases, with 9 bases lying between them. Germline V gene sequence: CDR1 SGHTA, CDR2 FQGNSA. The CDR3 spells CASSLWTAQETQYF. CDR3 DNA: TGTGCCAGCAGCTTATGGACGGCTCAAGAGACCCAGTACTTC.

The gene calls are TRBV2 and TRBJ2-6, with TRBD1 identical over 9 bases. With 8 bases clipped from V and 0 bases from J, the junction kept 8 bases outside the gene matches. The germline V gene has CDR1 SNHLY and CDR2 FYNNEI. The CDR3 covers 17 residues. Here the CDR3 reads CASSQGAHYSGANVLTF. DNA of the CDR3: TGTGCCAGCTCACAGGGGGCCCATTACTCTGGGGCCAACGTCCTGACTTTC.

The gene calls are TRBV6-5 and TRBJ2-3; 10 nucleotides agree with TRBD2. The CDR3 spans 14 residues. Germline-derived CDR1 and CDR2 are MNHEY and SVGAGI. The V and J ends lost 7 bases and 3 bases, in that order; junction bases with no gene match: 4. The CDR3 sequence: CASNLAGATDTQYF. DNA of the CDR3: TGTGCCAGCAACCTAGCGGGGGCTACAGATACGCAGTATTTT.

The J gene is TRBJ2-3, the V gene TRBV5-1; 12 positions agree with TRBD2. The CDR3 spans 16 residues. Germline lookup yields CDR1 SGHRS and CDR2 YFSETQ. V dropped 4 bases and J dropped 3; count of bases not matched to a gene: 6. The CDR3 sequence: CASSAGLAGITDTQYF. For the CDR3, the DNA is TGCGCCAGCAGCGCTGGACTAGCGGGGATAACAGATACGCAGTATTTT.

J is TRBJ1-6 and V is TRBV25-1; 9 bases line up with TRBD1. J gave up 7 bases and V 6 bases, and 1 base lay outside the gene matches. Germline lookup yields CDR1 MGHDK and CDR2 SYGVNS. CDR3 length equals 13 residues. The CDR3 DNA reads as TGTGCCAGCAGAGGACAGGGGAATTCACCCCTCCACTTT. Its protein is CASRGQGNSPLHF.

This sequence joins TRBV6-6 and TRBJ1-1; a possible D gene is TRBD1 (6 bases). There are 20 residues in the CDR3. CDR1 is MNHNY and CDR2 is SVGAGI in the germline V gene (reference sequence). V was trimmed by 6 bases and J by 1 base, leaving 30 bases between them. CDR3 residues: CASSHWMQGPVGGGNTEAFF. In nucleotides, the CDR3 is TGTGCCAGCAGCCACTGGATGCAAGGGCCTGTCGGAGGGGGGAACACTGAAGCTTTCTTT.

The chain uses TRBV2 and TRBJ2-2; perhaps TRBD2 as D (6 bases). V was clipped by 7 bases and J by 3 bases, with 9 bases between them. The CDR3 has 13 residues. From germline, CDR1 is SNHLY and CDR2 FYNNEI. Here the CDR3 reads CASTKRDTGELFF. The CDR3, as DNA: TGTGCCAGCACGAAGCGGGACACCGGGGAGCTGTTTTTT.

This clone was recorded a few times. J is TRBJ1-5 and V is TRBV6-5, with 8 positions matching TRBD1. This CDR3 contains 16 residues. V trimming: 1 base; J trimming: 3 bases; junction bases outside the gene matches: 5. Germline-derived CDR1 and CDR2 are MNHEY and SVGAGI. The CDR3, as DNA: TGTGCCAGCAGTTACTATGGGACAGGAAACAATCAGCCCCAGCATTTT. This encodes CASSYYGTGNNQPQHF.

The chain employs TRBV7-9 and TRBJ2-5, with D maybe TRBD2 (6 bases). V dropped 5 bases and J dropped 5 bases, with 15 bases sitting between them. Germline CDR1 and CDR2: SEHNR and FQNEAQ (reference sequence). This CDR3 region has 14 residues. CDR3 DNA: TGTGCCAGCAGCCTGACGGAGGGCCCGGAGACCCAGTACTTC. This sequence encodes CASSLTEGPETQYF.

This chain joins TRBV19 and TRBJ1-5; tentatively, D is TRBD1 (6 bases). The CDR3 is 16 residues long. In germline, CDR1 is LNHDA, CDR2 SQIVND (reference sequence). The V and J ends lost 4 bases and 2 bases respectively, with 15 bases between them. This CDR3 reads CASSRLQGFGNQPQHF. The CDR3 DNA is TGTGCCAGTAGTAGACTACAGGGTTTCGGCAATCAGCCCCAGCATTTT.

V is TRBV7-9 and J is TRBJ2-6, with TRBD1 identical over 10 bases. V lost 4 bases and J lost 1; bases outside the gene matches: 4. CDR3 size: 17 residues. CDR1 and CDR2 from the germline V gene are SEHNR and FQNEAQ (reference sequence). CDR3 DNA: TGTGCCAGCAGCTCGACAGGGGGCGCTTCTGGGGCCAACGTCCTGACTTTC. Translated, it gives CASSSTGGASGANVLTF.

J is TRBJ1-2 and V is TRBV5-6; a weak D match, TRBD1 (5 bases). Germline loops: CDR1 SGHDT, CDR2 YYEEEE. Trimming shortened V by 2 bases and J by 5 bases, and 16 bases separated the two germline ends. This CDR3 region has 15 residues. DNA for the CDR3: TGTGCCAGCAGCTTAGGGGCAGGGATCCCTTATGGCTACACCTTC. Its protein product is CASSLGAGIPYGYTF.

The gene calls are TRBV11-3 and TRBJ2-1, with D possibly being TRBD2 (7 bases). V lost 1 base, J lost 2 bases, and 9 bases lay in between. CDR1 and CDR2 (germline): SGHNT, YENEEA. This CDR3 spans 15 amino acids. Here the CDR3 DNA reads TGTGCCAGCAGCTTAGGCGGGGGCCCCTACAATGAGCAGTTCTTC. Its translation is CASSLGGGPYNEQFF.

This sequence joins TRBV19 and TRBJ1-2; D might be TRBD1 (5 bases). The CDR3 contains 14 residues. CDR1 LNHDA and CDR2 SQIVND come from the germline V gene (reference sequence). V was pared by 5 bases and J by 8 bases, with 18 bases between. The CDR3 DNA reads as TGTGCCAGTAGTTGGGGCCAGGGCACCCGCGGCTACACCTTC. Its translation is CASSWGQGTRGYTF. The full variable domain, with the rest looked up from reference TRBV19 and TRBJ1-2, is DGGITQSPKYLFRKEGQNVTLSCEQNLNHDAMYWYRQDPGQGLRLIYYSQIVNDFQKGDIAEGYSVSREKKESFPLTVTSAQKNPTAFYLCASSWGQGTRGYTFGSGTRLTVV.

The chain uses TRBV30 and TRBJ1-5; D is perhaps TRBD1 (5 bases). The germline gives CDR1 GTSNPN, CDR2 SVGIG (reference sequence). V was trimmed by 0 bases and J by 3 bases, leaving 12 bases between them. CDR3 size: 15 residues. CDR3 sequence (DNA): TGTGCCTGGAGTGTTCCCGGGGGGTCCAATCAGCCCCAGCATTTT. Its protein is CAWSVPGGSNQPQHF.

The count of this clone is one. The chain joins TRBV3-1 (or the pseudogene TRBV3-2) to TRBJ2-7; no clear D gene. This CDR3 comprises 14 residues. V lost 3 bases and J 0 bases, leaving 9 bases between the germline ends. The V gene's germline CDR1 is LGHDT and CDR2 YNNKEL (reference sequence). The DNA of the CDR3 is TGTGCCAGCAGCCAGTACAGTGGCTCCTACGAGCAGTACTTC. Protein: CASSQYSGSYEQYF.

The count of this clone is one. V usage is TRBV5-4 and J usage is TRBJ2-3, with 7 bases aligning to TRBD2. V shed 0 bases, J shed 5 bases, and the junction held 6 bases outside the gene matches. This CDR3 has 15 amino acids. Germline CDR1 reads SGHNT; CDR2 reads YYREEE (reference sequence). For the CDR3, the DNA is TGTGCCAGCAGCTTGGGGGCGGGGAGGGGAGATACGCAGTATTTT. Protein sequence: CASSLGAGRGDTQYF. Complete variable domain (other parts from reference TRBV5-4 and TRBJ2-3): ETGVTQSPTHLIKTRGQQVTLRCSSQSGHNTVSWYQQALGQGPQFIFQYYREEENGRGNFPPRFSGLQFPNYSSELNVNALELDDSALYLCASSLGAGRGDTQYFGPGTRLTVL.

This sequence joins TRBV4-2 and TRBJ2-1; 7 nucleotides line up with TRBD2. The J segment lost 0 bases and the V segment lost 1 base, leaving 3 bases of the junction unmatched. The CDR3 loop spans 16 amino acids. Germline V lookup: CDR1 LGHNA, CDR2 YNFKEQ. Here the CDR3 DNA reads TGTGCCAGCAGCCAAGTCCGACTAGCCTCCTACAATGAGCAGTTCTTC. As protein: CASSQVRLASYNEQFF.

The CDR3 DNA reads TGTGCCAGCAGCTTAGTGACATCCTTGGGGAGTGGCTACACCTTC. Translated, it gives CASSLVTSLGSGYTF. The chain carries TRBV7-9 and TRBJ1-2; D ambiguous. Germline lookup yields CDR1 SEHNR and CDR2 FQNEAQ (reference sequence). The CDR3 has 15 amino acids. Trimming took 1 base from V and 7 from J, leaving 16 bases between them.

Here the CDR3 DNA reads TGTGCCAGCAGGGACTACGGGACTGAAGCTTTCTTT. It encodes CASRDYGTEAFF. The J gene is TRBJ1-1, the V gene TRBV5-4; D not certain. The germline V gene has CDR1 SGHNT and CDR2 YYREEE (reference sequence). V was trimmed by 5 bases and J by 5 bases, leaving 10 bases between them. The CDR3 runs 12 residues.

J is TRBJ2-3 and V is TRBV6-5; unclear D gene. The CDR3 extends over 13 amino acids. Germline-derived CDR1 and CDR2 are MNHEY and SVGAGI. Between the trimmed V and J ends, which lost 0 bases and 5 bases, there was a span of 6 bases. CDR3: CASSYSTQDTQYF. CDR3 sequence (DNA): TGTGCCAGCAGTTACTCGACGCAAGATACGCAGTATTTT.

The V and J genes are TRBV28 and TRBJ1-6; 8 positions agree with TRBD1. CDR3 length: 13 amino acids. Trimming at V came to 7 bases and at J to 10 bases, leaving 6 bases not matched to a gene. Germline V gives CDR1 MDHEN, CDR2 SYDVKM. The CDR3 reads CASIRGLGSPLHF. The CDR3 DNA sequence: TGTGCCAGCATCAGGGGGCTTGGATCACCCCTCCACTTT.

This sequence joins TRBV14 and TRBJ2-2; D is perhaps TRBD1 (6 bases). V was trimmed by 3 bases and J by 6 bases, leaving 26 bases between them. CDR1 and CDR2 (germline): SGHDN, FVKESK. There are 19 residues in the CDR3. DNA for the CDR3: TGTGCCAGCAGCCACCATCAGGGGCTGAAACTTGACTCGGCCGGGGAGCTGTTTTTT. It translates to CASSHHQGLKLDSAGELFF.

The rearrangement links TRBV6-1 to TRBJ1-5; 9 bases fit TRBD1. Germline CDR1 is MNHNS and CDR2 is SASEGT. This CDR3 is 17 amino acids long. Trimming cost V 4 bases and J 0 bases; bases outside gene matches: 7. CDR3 sequence reads: CASSVGDRVNSNQPQHF. Here the CDR3 DNA reads TGTGCCAGCAGTGTCGGGGACAGGGTTAATAGCAATCAGCCCCAGCATTTT.